This T cell receptor (beta chain) was obtained from a study of response to subunit inactivated influenza vaccine. Study-level findings and limits: It was the authors' suggestion that each seasonal influenza vaccination recruits few new T cells.

One entry per CDR3 protein, called by TCRdb with MiXCR from the RT-PCR reads. This sample has approximately 490,000 distinct CDR3 sequences, with around 7.9% found just once. As concerns this clonotype: Its antigen remains unidentified.

The V and J ends lost 4 bases and 4 bases, in that order; junction bases with no gene match: 7. Germline V CDR1 and CDR2: SGHTA, FQGNSA. The CDR3 has 14 amino acids. This sequence joins TRBV7-2 and TRBJ2-7, with 7 bases aligning to TRBD1. The sequence derives from a man in his fifties or sixties who received an inactivated influenza vaccine. The sequenced sample was PBMCs from blood, obtained roughly 24 months after vaccination. The DNA for the CDR3 is TGTGCCAGCAGCTCCCCGGGACAGATGTACGAGCAGTACTTC. This translates into CASSSPGQMYEQYF.